A single sample gave rise to the 5 T cell receptor beta chains below, sequenced in a study of OX40 agonist ivuxolimab in advanced cancers. Profiled with immunoSEQ multiplex PCR; TCRdb holds only in-frame clones, not every one. Altogether tens of thousands of clones are present, approximately 87% being singletons, with the ten largest covering about 3%. The specimen was CD4+ or CD8+ T cells sorted from blood, collected in a trial of the OX40 agonist ivuxolimab. The receptors come from an adult with an advanced solid tumor such as melanoma, head and neck, liver or kidney cancer.

This clone has a handful of counts. The chain has TRBV6-5 and TRBJ2-7; 7 bases align to TRBD2. V lost 0 bases, J lost 4 bases, and 3 bases stayed unmatched. Germline V gene lookup returns CDR1 MNHEY and CDR2 SVGAGI. The CDR3 is 14 residues long. CDR3 bases: TGTGCCAGCAGTTACTCCCCGGGGGGTTACGAGCAGTACTTC. As protein: CASSYSPGGYEQYF.

The chain links TRBV5-1 to TRBJ2-2; D not certain. The germline V gene encodes CDR1 SGHRS and CDR2 YFSETQ. This CDR3 comprises 14 residues. V lost 6 bases and J 9 bases, leaving 18 bases between the germline ends. The CDR3 region is CASTLTATVRELFF. The CDR3 nucleotides read TGCGCCAGCACCCTGACGGCGACCGTAAGGGAGCTGTTTTTT. Supplemented by reference TRBV5-1 and TRBJ2-2, the full variable domain reads KAGVTQTPRYLIKTRGQQVTLSCSPISGHRSVSWYQQTPGQGLQFLFEYFSETQRNKGNFPGRFSGRQFSNSRSEMNVSTLELGDSALYLCASTLTATVRELFFGEGSRLTVL.

This clone came up a few times. The rearrangement links TRBV7-2 to TRBJ2-7; 9 bases are shared with TRBD2. CDR3 length: 15 residues. V lost 0 bases to trimming and J lost 6 bases; unmatched junction nucleotides: 6. Germline loops: CDR1 SGHTA, CDR2 FQGNSA. The CDR3 nucleotides read TGTGCCAGCAGCTTAGCAAGCGGGGGGAAGCGCGAGCAGTACTTC. Its translation: CASSLASGGKREQYF.

This clone was observed a single time. The chain links TRBV7-9 to TRBJ1-3; no reliable D call. Trimming cost V 5 bases and J 0 bases, with 8 bases left between them. The germline gives CDR1 SEHNR, CDR2 FQNEAQ (reference sequence). CDR3 length equals 14 residues. The CDR3 region is CASSRAGSGNTIYF. In DNA, the CDR3 is TGTGCCAGCAGCCGAGCGGGCTCTGGAAACACCATATATTTT.

The chain carries TRBV19 and TRBJ2-7, with 8 bases identical to TRBD1. Germline lookup yields CDR1 LNHDA and CDR2 SQIVND (reference sequence). CDR3 length equals 16 residues. With 5 bases clipped from V and 3 bases from J, the junction kept 12 bases outside the gene matches. CDR3 in DNA: TGTGCCAGTAGTGTGTTCGGACAGGGCAAGGACTACGAGCAGTACTTC. It is translated as CASSVFGQGKDYEQYF.